What follows are 32 T cell receptor beta chains derived from one specimen sequenced in a study of blood T cell repertoires in COVID-19. Produced via immunoSEQ multiplex PCR; TCRdb's table is partial and in-frame only. Of 300,000 to 350,000 clones listed, 80% to 90% are singletons. Sequenced: peripheral blood. The receptors originated from a young man with COVID-19, enrolled during active disease.

The genes are TRBV2 and TRBJ1-2; 9 bases are a match to TRBD1. The CDR3 loop spans 15 amino acids. V trimming: 3 bases; J trimming: 4 bases; junction bases outside the gene matches: 6. Germline CDR1 is SNHLY and CDR2 is FYNNEI. CDR3 amino acids: CASSDGQGYGYGYTF. The CDR3 bases are TGTGCCAGCAGTGATGGACAGGGGTATGGCTATGGCTACACCTTC.

This clone has only a few counts. The chain has TRBV27 and TRBJ1-6; 9 nucleotides match TRBD1. CDR1 is MNHEY and CDR2 is SMNVEV in the germline V gene (reference sequence). CDR3 size: 15 residues. V shed 6 bases, J shed 10 bases, and the junction held 10 bases outside the gene matches. The CDR3 reads CASSKIGTGLSPLHF. The DNA for the CDR3 is TGTGCCAGCAGCAAGATTGGGACAGGGTTATCACCCCTCCACTTT.

This chain links TRBV29-1 with TRBJ2-7; tentatively, D is TRBD1 (6 bases). The germline gives CDR1 SQVTM, CDR2 ANQGSEA. V lost 3 bases and J lost 6, with 9 bases in between. The length of the CDR3 is 11 residues. The DNA of the CDR3 is TGCAGCGTTGACAGGGGTGGCGAGCAGTACTTC. This gives the protein CSVDRGGEQYF.

This clone has only a few counts. This sequence joins TRBV7-2 and TRBJ2-1; 7 nucleotides line up with TRBD1. Germline V gene data show CDR1 as SGHTA and CDR2 as FQGNSA. This CDR3 is 14 amino acids long. V lost 2 bases and J lost 8; bases outside the gene matches: 6. Written as DNA, the CDR3 is TGTGCCAGCAGCTTATGGCAGGGGGTCGATGAGCAGTTCTTC. This encodes CASSLWQGVDEQFF. Looking up the rest from reference TRBV7-2 and TRBJ2-1 gives the full variable domain: GAGVSQSPSNKVTEKGKDVELRCDPISGHTALYWYRQSLGQGLEFLIYFQGNSAPDKSGLPSDRFSAERTGGSVSTLTIQRTQQEDSAVYLCASSLWQGVDEQFFGPGTRLTVL.

The table lists this clone with a few counts. The DNA for the CDR3 is TGTGCCAGCAACGCAATACTAGCGTCCTCCTACGAGCAGTACTTC. Its translation: CASNAILASSYEQYF. The chain recombines TRBV2 with TRBJ2-7; 7 nucleotides align to TRBD2. The germline gives CDR1 SNHLY, CDR2 FYNNEI. This CDR3 is built from 15 residues. Trimming at V came to 7 bases and at J to 0 bases, leaving 9 bases not matched to a gene.

The V and J genes are TRBV20-1 and TRBJ1-1, with D uncertain. Germline CDR1 and CDR2: DFQATT and SNEGSKA (reference sequence). The CDR3 contains 11 residues. CDR3 in amino acids: CSSHSTYRAFF. Here the CDR3 DNA reads TGCAGCTCTCATTCGACATACCGGGCTTTCTTT.

This clone showed up just a few times. The chain recombines TRBV30 with TRBJ1-5; the D gene is possibly TRBD1 (6 bases). V was clipped by 0 bases and J by 3 bases, with 9 bases between them. The V gene's germline CDR1 is GTSNPN and CDR2 SVGIG (reference sequence). The CDR3 covers 14 residues. The CDR3 here is CAWSVQGINQPQHF. In DNA, the CDR3 is TGTGCCTGGAGTGTACAGGGAATCAATCAGCCCCAGCATTTT.

The chain has TRBV6-5 and TRBJ2-2; possible D gene TRBD1, 5 bases. Germline V gives CDR1 MNHEY, CDR2 SVGAGI. V was shortened by 6 bases and J by 5 bases, with 13 bases between the two germline ends. This CDR3 has 14 amino acids. As DNA, the CDR3 is TGTGCCAGCAGGTGGGGCAGGGTGACCGGGGAGCTGTTTTTT. Translated, it gives CASRWGRVTGELFF.

This clone was seen once. The genes are TRBV5-1 and TRBJ2-2, with 7 bases matching TRBD1. V lost 4 bases and J lost 6; bases outside the gene matches: 6. The CDR3 loop spans 14 amino acids. Germline V gene sequence: CDR1 SGHRS, CDR2 YFSETQ. As DNA, the CDR3 is TGCGCCAGCAGCGCACAGGGGTATGCCGGGGAGCTGTTTTTT. Protein: CASSAQGYAGELFF.

The chain uses TRBV10-3 and TRBJ2-7, with 10 nucleotides matching TRBD1. This CDR3 region has 14 residues. The V and J ends lost 6 bases and 6 bases, in that order; junction bases with no gene match: 8. The V gene's germline CDR1 is ENHRY and CDR2 SYGVKD. The CDR3 region has the DNA TGTGCCATCAGGTCTGGGACAGGGGACCTCGAGCAGTACTTC. It yields the protein CAIRSGTGDLEQYF.

This chain joins TRBV24-1 and TRBJ2-5; 14 bases map to TRBD2. With V trimmed by 6 bases and J by 5 bases, 4 bases remained unmatched. CDR3 length: 15 residues. CDR1 and CDR2 (germline): KGHDR, SFDVKD. The CDR3 region is CATSLGTSGSETQYF. The CDR3 DNA follows: TGTGCCACCAGTCTCGGGACTAGCGGGAGTGAGACCCAGTACTTC.

The rearrangement joins TRBV7-2 to TRBJ2-7; 8 bases are a match to TRBD2. The V gene's germline CDR1 is SGHTA and CDR2 FQGNSA. V lost 7 bases, J lost 0 bases, and 2 bases stayed unmatched. The CDR3 extends over 13 amino acids. This CDR3 reads CASTAGGSYEQYF. The CDR3 nucleotides read TGTGCCAGCACCGCGGGGGGCTCCTACGAGCAGTACTTC.

J is TRBJ2-1 and V is TRBV27; TRBD2 matches at 7 bases. The CDR3 consists of 15 residues. Germline V gene sequence: CDR1 MNHEY, CDR2 SMNVEV (reference sequence). V shed 7 bases and J 4 bases; nucleotides not matched to a gene: 10. In DNA form, the CDR3 reads TGTGCCAGCAAGGTACTAGCGACCGAGTACAATGAGCAGTTCTTC. As protein: CASKVLATEYNEQFF.

This clone was detected once. The rearrangement uses TRBV5-1 and TRBJ1-6; D perhaps matches TRBD1 (5 bases). Germline lookup yields CDR1 SGHRS and CDR2 YFSETQ. The CDR3 loop spans 17 amino acids. Trimming removed 0 bases at V and 0 bases at J, with 10 bases between. CDR3 sequence: CASSLGGSISYNSPLHF. The CDR3 region has the DNA TGCGCCAGCAGCTTGGGGGGCAGCATCTCCTATAATTCACCCCTCCACTTT.

The rearrangement links TRBV10-3 to TRBJ1-2; 12 bases align to TRBD1. The CDR3 has 14 residues. V shed 5 bases and J 7 bases; nucleotides not matched to a gene: 5. CDR1 ENHRY and CDR2 SYGVKD come from the germline V gene. The CDR3 region is CAISQGQGAVGYTF. CDR3 DNA sequence: TGTGCCATCAGTCAGGGACAGGGGGCGGTTGGCTACACCTTC.

This chain uses TRBV18 with TRBJ1-2; tentative D call: TRBD1 (5 bases). This CDR3 has 14 residues. CDR1 is KGHSH and CDR2 is LQKENI in the germline V gene. V was shortened by 3 bases and J by 6 bases, with 14 bases between the two germline ends. The CDR3, as DNA: TGTGCCAGCTCACCGACTGGGCAGGGCAATGGCTACACCTTC. This gives the protein CASSPTGQGNGYTF.

This clone was observed once. The chain has TRBV11-2 and TRBJ2-7, with no clear D. Germline V gene sequence: CDR1 SGHAT, CDR2 FQNNGV. V dropped 2 bases and J dropped 4 bases, with 9 bases sitting between them. CDR3 length: 13 residues. The CDR3 sequence: CASSLSSGYEQYF. The CDR3, as DNA: TGTGCCAGCAGCTTAAGCTCCGGTTACGAGCAGTACTTC.

The rearrangement joins TRBV7-2 to TRBJ2-1, with 9 bases that match TRBD2. The J segment lost 3 bases and the V segment lost 6 bases, leaving 18 bases of the junction unmatched. This CDR3 has 19 amino acids. Germline values: CDR1 SGHTA, CDR2 FQGNSA. DNA of the CDR3: TGTGCCAGCAGTCCCCGTGGAGGGTGGACTAGCGTACTCTACAATGAGCAGTTCTTC. It yields the protein CASSPRGGWTSVLYNEQFF.

The chain recombines TRBV7-2 with TRBJ2-2; TRBD1 matches at 8 bases. J was trimmed by 6 bases and V by 1 base; bases with no gene match: 4. Germline V gene data show CDR1 as SGHTA and CDR2 as FQGNSA. CDR3 size: 15 residues. CDR3 in DNA: TGTGCCAGCAGCTTAGGCGTGACAGGGGCCGGGGAGCTGTTTTTT. Amino acid sequence: CASSLGVTGAGELFF.

The gene calls are TRBV24-1 and TRBJ1-1; D may be TRBD1 (6 bases). The CDR3 runs to 12 residues. Germline-derived CDR1 and CDR2 are KGHDR and SFDVKD. Trimming took off 8 bases at V and 6 bases at J, with 12 bases between the two ends. In nucleotides, the CDR3 is TGTGCCACCAAAGGGGGTTACGCTGAAGCTTTCTTT. Translating gives CATKGGYAEAFF.

The V call is TRBV28, the J call TRBJ2-3; D possibly corresponds to TRBD1 (5 bases). Germline V gene lookup returns CDR1 MDHEN and CDR2 SYDVKM. V was trimmed by 4 bases and J by 3 bases, leaving 17 bases between them. This CDR3 has 16 residues. The CDR3 region has the DNA TGTGCCAGCAGTTCCCCGGTCAGGGCAGTGACAGATACGCAGTATTTT. Protein product: CASSSPVRAVTDTQYF.

V gene TRBV4-3 combines with J gene TRBJ2-7; TRBD2 might be the D (5 bases). The V gene lost 0 bases and the J gene lost 2 bases, with 11 bases spanning the gap. Germline CDR1 reads LGHNA; CDR2 reads YSLEER. This CDR3 has 15 residues. In DNA, the CDR3 is TGCGCCAGCAGCCAAGATAGGCGGGCAGCCTACGAGCAGTACTTC. Translating gives CASSQDRRAAYEQYF.

V and J are TRBV18 and TRBJ2-3, with TRBD1 as a possible D gene (5 bases). The CDR3 contains 15 residues. Germline V gives CDR1 KGHSH, CDR2 LQKENI. V lost 3 bases and J lost 5, with 15 bases in between. CDR3 sequence (DNA): TGTGCCAGCTCACCTTTAATAGGGGTAGTAGATACGCAGTATTTT. Its protein product is CASSPLIGVVDTQYF.

This clone appeared many times. This chain links TRBV7-9 with TRBJ2-5, with TRBD1 identical over 7 bases. CDR3 length equals 14 residues. V was pared by 5 bases and J by 5 bases, with 8 bases of the junction left unmatched. Germline V gene lookup returns CDR1 SEHNR and CDR2 FQNEAQ (reference sequence). CDR3 sequence: CASSPLTGDETQYF. DNA of the CDR3: TGTGCCAGCAGCCCCCTAACAGGGGATGAGACCCAGTACTTC.

The chain combines TRBV28 with TRBJ2-6, with TRBD2 as a possible D gene (5 bases). The CDR3 loop spans 16 amino acids. The germline gives CDR1 MDHEN, CDR2 SYDVKM. The V gene lost 5 bases and the J gene lost 1 base, with 12 bases spanning the gap. The DNA of the CDR3 is TGTGCCAGCAGTGCGGGCCGGCAGTCTGGGGCCAACGTCCTGACTTTC. The encoded protein is CASSAGRQSGANVLTF.

The CDR3, as DNA: TGTGCCAGTAGTATAGGGTGGCCTGAGGACAGGGGGTTTTCCTACGAGCAGTACTTC. Its protein is CASSIGWPEDRGFSYEQYF. V and J are TRBV19 and TRBJ2-7, with TRBD1 identical over 10 bases. From germline, CDR1 is LNHDA and CDR2 SQIVND (reference sequence). The V and J ends lost 1 base and 1 base, in that order; junction bases with no gene match: 13. The CDR3 is 19 residues long.

V usage is TRBV19 and J usage is TRBJ2-3; TRBD2 matches 7 bases. Germline CDR1 is LNHDA and CDR2 is SQIVND (reference sequence). This CDR3 is 15 amino acids long. J gave up 5 bases and V 6 bases, and 11 bases lay outside the gene matches. DNA for the CDR3: TGTGCCAGTAGCTCTGGCGCGGGAGTGGTAGATACGCAGTATTTT. It translates to CASSSGAGVVDTQYF.

This chain links TRBV6-1 with TRBJ1-6, with unresolved D. V lost 2 bases, J lost 13 bases, and 18 bases lay in between. The CDR3 runs 15 residues. The V gene's germline CDR1 is MNHNS and CDR2 SASEGT. The CDR3 region has the DNA TGTGCCAGCAGTGAATACAGCTACCTCTTTTCCCCCCTCCACTTT. As protein: CASSEYSYLFSPLHF.

In DNA form, the CDR3 reads TGTGCCAGCAGAAGACAGGATTACTCTCCGCTCTATGGCTACACCTTC. Its translation is CASRRQDYSPLYGYTF. This chain uses TRBV6-6 with TRBJ1-2; a possible D gene is TRBD1 (6 bases). From germline, CDR1 is MNHNY and CDR2 SVGAGI (reference sequence). This CDR3 spans 16 amino acids. V shed 6 bases and J shed 4 bases, with 21 bases lying between them.

The rearrangement uses TRBV4-1 and TRBJ1-6; the D gene is possibly TRBD1 (5 bases). Trimming shortened V by 0 bases and J by 2 bases, and 17 bases separated the two germline ends. The CDR3 covers 19 residues. Germline V gene data show CDR1 as MGHRA and CDR2 as YSYEKL. The CDR3 DNA reads TGCGCCAGCAGCCAAGAGGGACTTCCGGGACCTACCTATAATTCACCCCTCCACTTT. Amino acids: CASSQEGLPGPTYNSPLHF.

CDR3 coding DNA: TGCGCCAGCGCCTTCAGCTCCTACGAGCAGTACTTC. It translates to CASAFSSYEQYF. This chain uses TRBV5-1 with TRBJ2-7, with D unclear. The CDR3 is 12 residues long. The V end was cut by 7 bases, the J end by 0 bases, with 8 bases between. Germline assignment: CDR1 SGHRS and CDR2 YFSETQ.

J is TRBJ2-7 and V is TRBV30; no definite D call. The CDR3 extends over 14 amino acids. The germline V gene has CDR1 GTSNPN and CDR2 SVGIG (reference sequence). The V and J ends lost 3 bases and 2 bases respectively, with 14 bases between them. CDR3 DNA sequence: TGTGCCTGGAGGCTCGGTTTTGGAGCCTACGAGCAGTACTTC. It specifies CAWRLGFGAYEQYF.